These 19 T cell receptor beta chains were sequenced from one sample in a study of cytomegalovirus exposure and HLA in healthy donors. A multiplex PCR was run with 60 Vbeta primers and 13 Jbeta primers. The table came from immunoSEQ multiplex PCR; TCRdb's copy has only in-frame clones and leaves some out. The sample holds roughly 84,000 clones; roughly 64% are singletons and the top ten take over 12%. Sequenced input: PBMCs. The receptor source for this set is a woman in her thirties or forties in good health and CMV-seropositive.

The chain carries TRBV27 and TRBJ2-3; D is undetermined. Trimming cost V 5 bases and J 7 bases, with 13 bases left between them. Germline V gives CDR1 MNHEY, CDR2 SMNVEV (reference sequence). This CDR3 is 13 amino acids long. CDR3 sequence (DNA): TGTGCCAGCAGTCCCCTCCAGTTAAATACGCAGTATTTT. Protein product: CASSPLQLNTQYF.

The chain uses TRBV9 and TRBJ2-1, with 13 bases that match TRBD2. Losses at the gene ends were 5 bases for V and 8 bases for J; bases not matched to a gene: 10. From germline, CDR1 is SGDLS and CDR2 YYNGEE. The CDR3 contains 16 residues. CDR3 nucleotides: TGTGCCAGCAGTACCGGGACTAGCGGGAATAACGATGAGCAGTTCTTC. Encoded protein: CASSTGTSGNNDEQFF.

This chain links TRBV14 with TRBJ2-5, with D uncertain. Germline V gene sequence: CDR1 SGHDN, CDR2 FVKESK. Trimming stripped 1 base from V and 0 bases from J, with 3 bases between. CDR3 length: 13 amino acids. The DNA of the CDR3 is TGTGCCAGCAGCCAAGCAGACCAAGAGACCCAGTACTTC. Its protein product is CASSQADQETQYF.

The V call is TRBV7-9, the J call TRBJ2-7; 11 nucleotides align to TRBD2. Trimming cost V 5 bases and J 3 bases; bases outside gene matches: 6. The CDR3 spans 15 residues. The germline gives CDR1 SEHNR, CDR2 FQNEAQ (reference sequence). In DNA form, the CDR3 reads TGTGCCAGCAGCCTTGGGACTAGCGGCCTCTACGAGCAGTACTTC. This gives the protein CASSLGTSGLYEQYF.

V usage is TRBV18 and J usage is TRBJ1-4, with 9 bases fitting TRBD1. Germline values: CDR1 KGHSH, CDR2 LQKENI. Germline trimming cut 3 bases from V and 5 bases from J; bases unmatched to any gene: 4. This CDR3 spans 15 amino acids. CDR3 loop: CASSPSGTGNEKLFF. CDR3 DNA: TGTGCCAGCTCACCTTCCGGGACAGGGAATGAAAAACTGTTTTTT.

The rearrangement joins TRBV7-9 to TRBJ1-1, with D perhaps matching TRBD1 (5 bases). Germline values: CDR1 SEHNR, CDR2 FQNEAQ (reference sequence). This CDR3 region has 16 residues. V dropped 1 base and J dropped 0 bases, with 12 bases sitting between them. The CDR3 is CASSLGRTLMNTEAFF. Here the CDR3 DNA reads TGTGCCAGCAGCTTAGGAAGGACACTGATGAACACTGAAGCTTTCTTT.

The rearrangement joins TRBV29-1 to TRBJ2-3; 9 nucleotides match TRBD2. The V segment lost 6 bases and the J segment 5 bases; nucleotides outside the gene matches: 3. CDR3 length equals 12 residues. Looked up from germline, CDR1 is SQVTM and CDR2 is ANQGSEA. DNA of the CDR3: TGCAGCGTCGCGGGAGGGAGAGATACGCAGTATTTT. Its protein is CSVAGGRDTQYF.

The chain's CDR3 is CASSPIAGGPGEQYF. The CDR3 nucleotides read TGTGCCAGCAGCCCGATAGCGGGAGGGCCGGGCGAGCAGTACTTC. This chain connects TRBV7-8 to TRBJ2-7, with TRBD2 matching over 11 bases. Germline V gene lookup returns CDR1 SGHVS and CDR2 FQNEAQ. V trimming: 5 bases; J trimming: 6 bases; junction bases outside the gene matches: 9. CDR3 length equals 15 residues. The entire variable domain, with the rest obtained from reference TRBV7-8 and TRBJ2-7, is as follows: GAGVSQSPRYKVAKRGQDVALRCDPISGHVSLFWYQQALGQGPEFLTYFQNEAQLDKSGLPSDRFFAERPEGSVSTLKIQRTQQEDSAVYLCASSPIAGGPGEQYFGPGTRLTVT.

Of note for this clone: The sample carries other DNA sequences with the same CDR3. As DNA, the CDR3 is TGTGCCAGCAGTGGAACAGGGGGCAACTATGGCTACACCTTC. Its translation: CASSGTGGNYGYTF. The J gene is TRBJ1-2, the V gene TRBV2; 9 bases agree with TRBD1. The ends lost 4 bases at V and 2 bases at J; junction bases unmatched: 2. This CDR3 is built from 14 residues. From germline, CDR1 is SNHLY and CDR2 FYNNEI.

The rearrangement joins TRBV6-4 to TRBJ1-1; 9 bases agree with TRBD1. V shed 1 base and J 14 bases; nucleotides not matched to a gene: 11. This CDR3 region has 14 residues. Germline V gene data show CDR1 as MRHNA and CDR2 as SNTAGT. The CDR3: CASSDWSRDRDLFF. CDR3 coding DNA: TGTGCCAGCAGTGACTGGAGTCGGGACAGGGACCTATTCTTT.

There are a few counts of this clone. The gene calls are TRBV10-3 and TRBJ2-1; 11 positions match TRBD2. The CDR3 is 15 amino acids. Germline lookup yields CDR1 ENHRY and CDR2 SYGVKD. J lost 8 bases, V lost 3 bases, and 6 bases had no gene match. The CDR3 protein is CAISDTSGSWDEQFF. The CDR3, as DNA: TGTGCCATCAGTGACACTAGCGGGAGTTGGGATGAGCAGTTCTTC.

This clone has only a few counts. V and J are TRBV7-9 and TRBJ2-1; 12 nucleotides agree with TRBD2. The CDR3 extends over 18 amino acids. The germline V gene encodes CDR1 SEHNR and CDR2 FQNEAQ (reference sequence). The V and J ends lost 3 bases and 6 bases, in that order; junction bases with no gene match: 12. CDR3 DNA sequence: TGTGCCAGCAGCTTCCCCCCGCGACTAGCGGGAGTGCGCAATGAGCAGTTCTTC. Protein product: CASSFPPRLAGVRNEQFF.

This clone was counted between two and nine times. The chain recombines TRBV4-3 with TRBJ2-3; unclear D gene. CDR1 is LGHNA and CDR2 is YSLEER in the germline V gene. V was trimmed by 3 bases and J by 0 bases, leaving 10 bases between them. The CDR3 consists of 15 residues. The DNA for the CDR3 is TGCGCCAGCAGCCAGCGGATACGGAGCACAGATACGCAGTATTTT. This gives the protein CASSQRIRSTDTQYF.

The chain joins TRBV6-5 to TRBJ2-2, with D unclear. The V end lost 5 bases, the J end lost 7 bases, and 8 bases lay between the germline ends. The germline V gene has CDR1 MNHEY and CDR2 SVGAGI. The CDR3 sequence is 12 residues long. This CDR3 reads CASSDTGGELFF. Here the CDR3 DNA reads TGTGCCAGCAGTGACACTGGCGGGGAGCTGTTTTTT.

The chain couples TRBV29-1 to TRBJ2-1; D perhaps matches TRBD2 (8 bases). Between the trimmed V and J ends, which lost 3 bases and 10 bases, there was a span of 37 bases. Looked up from germline, CDR1 is SQVTM and CDR2 is ANQGSEA. The CDR3 has 20 residues. CDR3 sequence reads: CSVEKRRPVGDSREGSEQFF. DNA of the CDR3: TGCAGCGTTGAGAAGCGTCGGCCGGTCGGGGACAGCCGGGAGGGAAGCGAGCAGTTCTTC.

The rearrangement links TRBV18 to TRBJ2-2; D is uncertain. In germline, CDR1 is KGHSH, CDR2 LQKENI. The CDR3 covers 15 residues. V was pared by 3 bases and J by 0 bases, with 8 bases between. This chain's CDR3 is CASSPVRTNTGELFF. The CDR3 DNA reads TGTGCCAGCTCACCTGTGAGGACGAACACCGGGGAGCTGTTTTTT.

This chain links TRBV11-2 with TRBJ2-7; D ambiguous. The germline CDR1 and CDR2 sequences are SGHAT and FQNNGV. V was pared by 5 bases and J by 4 bases, with 15 bases between. The CDR3 runs 14 residues. For the CDR3, the DNA is TGTGCCAGCAGCCCGAGAAGACCGACTTACGAGCAGTACTTC. As protein: CASSPRRPTYEQYF.

The chain employs TRBV30 and TRBJ2-1, with D possibly matching TRBD1 (5 bases). CDR1 GTSNPN and CDR2 SVGIG come from the germline V gene (reference sequence). The CDR3 totals 13 residues. Trimming shortened V by 3 bases and J by 3 bases, and 9 bases separated the two germline ends. The CDR3: CAWSQDNYNEQFF. As DNA, the CDR3 is TGTGCCTGGAGCCAGGACAACTACAATGAGCAGTTCTTC. Based on the CDR3 plus reference TRBV30 and TRBJ2-1, the full variable domain is SQTIHQWPATLVQPVGSPLSLECTVEGTSNPNLYWYRQAAGRGLQLLFYSVGIGQISSEVPQNLSASRPQDRQFILSSKKLLLSDSGFYLCAWSQDNYNEQFFGPGTRLTVL.

The gene calls are TRBV7-6 and TRBJ1-4, with D possibly matching TRBD1 (6 bases). Between the trimmed V and J ends, which lost 1 base and 2 bases, there was a span of 11 bases. The CDR3 is 16 residues long. Germline-derived CDR1 and CDR2 are SGHVS and FNYEAQ. CDR3 amino acids: CASSLVGTQTNEKLFF. The DNA of the CDR3 is TGTGCCAGCAGCTTAGTAGGGACACAGACTAATGAAAAACTGTTTTTT.